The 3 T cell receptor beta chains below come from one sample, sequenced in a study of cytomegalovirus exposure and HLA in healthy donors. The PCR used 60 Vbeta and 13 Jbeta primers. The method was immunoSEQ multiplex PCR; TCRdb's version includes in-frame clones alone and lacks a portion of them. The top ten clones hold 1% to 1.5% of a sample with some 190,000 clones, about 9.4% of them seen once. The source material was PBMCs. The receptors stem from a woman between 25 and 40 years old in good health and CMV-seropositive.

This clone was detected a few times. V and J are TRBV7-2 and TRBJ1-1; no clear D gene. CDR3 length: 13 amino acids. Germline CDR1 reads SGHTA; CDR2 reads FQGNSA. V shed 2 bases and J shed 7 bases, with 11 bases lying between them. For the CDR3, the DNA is TGTGCCAGCAGCTTAAGGGAGGCCAGTGAAGCTTTCTTT. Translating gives CASSLREASEAFF.

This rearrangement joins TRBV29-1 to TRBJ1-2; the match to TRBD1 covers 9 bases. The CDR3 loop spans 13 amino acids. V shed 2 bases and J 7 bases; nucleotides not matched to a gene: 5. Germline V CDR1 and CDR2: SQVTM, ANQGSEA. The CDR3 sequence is CSVEQQGAGGYTF. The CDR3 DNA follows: TGCAGCGTTGAACAACAGGGGGCGGGTGGCTACACCTTC.

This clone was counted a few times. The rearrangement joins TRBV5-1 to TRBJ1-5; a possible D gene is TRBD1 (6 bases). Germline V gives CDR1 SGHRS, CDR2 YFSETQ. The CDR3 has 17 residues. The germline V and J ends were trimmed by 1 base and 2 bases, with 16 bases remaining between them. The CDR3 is CASSLTGQSEGNQPQHF. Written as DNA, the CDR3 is TGCGCCAGCAGCTTGACGGGACAATCCGAGGGCAATCAGCCCCAGCATTTT.